This T cell receptor (beta chain) is from a study of T cells in narcolepsy. Study at large: Healthy controls were enrolled alongside patients with narcolepsy type 1 or type 2. Study findings and constraints: HCRT-specific and TRIB2-specific autoreactive clonotypes appeared among same-patient CSF and blood CD4+ clonotypes. Healthy controls reportedly lacked the autoreactive clonotypes serially found in patients' blood.

This CDR3 has 16 amino acids. The germline CDR1 and CDR2 sequences are SGHRS and YFSETQ. Trimming took 0 bases from V and 0 from J; bases not matched to a gene: 1. Profiled with immunoSEQ multiplex PCR; TCRdb holds only in-frame clones, not every one. The sample shows approximately 25,000 clones, around 82% of them seen only once. A note on this clone: The antigen is unknown.

Material: CD45RA- memory CD4+ T cells from PBMCs. The gene calls are TRBV5-1 and TRBJ2-2; TRBD2 aligns across 8 bases. The clonotype originates from a human donor with narcolepsy. The CDR3 nucleotides are TGCGCCAGCAGCTTGGACGGGGGGGCGAACACCGGGGAGCTGTTTTTT. Translating it yields CASSLDGGANTGELFF.